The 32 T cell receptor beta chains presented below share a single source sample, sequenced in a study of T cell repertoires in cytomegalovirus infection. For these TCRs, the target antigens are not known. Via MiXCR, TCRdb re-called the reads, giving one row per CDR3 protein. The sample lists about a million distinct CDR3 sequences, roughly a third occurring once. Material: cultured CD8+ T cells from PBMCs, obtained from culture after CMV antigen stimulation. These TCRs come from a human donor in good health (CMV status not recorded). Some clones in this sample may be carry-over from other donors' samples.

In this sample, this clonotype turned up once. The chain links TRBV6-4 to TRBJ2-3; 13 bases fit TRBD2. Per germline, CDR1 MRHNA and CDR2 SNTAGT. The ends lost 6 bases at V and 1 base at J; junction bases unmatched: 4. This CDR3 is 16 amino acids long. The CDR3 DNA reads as TGTGCCAGCAGCATGGGGACTAGCGGGGGCACAGATACGCAGTATTTT. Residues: CASSMGTSGGTDTQYF.

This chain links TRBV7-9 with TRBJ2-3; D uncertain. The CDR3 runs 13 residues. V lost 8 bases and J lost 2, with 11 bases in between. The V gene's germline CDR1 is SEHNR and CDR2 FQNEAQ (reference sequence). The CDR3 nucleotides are TGTGCCAGCGAGGCCGTCCTCACAGATACGCAGTATTTT. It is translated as CASEAVLTDTQYF.

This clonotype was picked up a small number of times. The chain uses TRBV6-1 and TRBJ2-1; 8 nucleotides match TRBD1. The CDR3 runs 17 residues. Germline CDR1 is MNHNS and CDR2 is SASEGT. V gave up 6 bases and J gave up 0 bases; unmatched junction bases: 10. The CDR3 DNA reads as TGTGCCAGCAGACCAGGACAGGGATCCCCCTCCTACAATGAGCAGTTCTTC. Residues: CASRPGQGSPSYNEQFF.

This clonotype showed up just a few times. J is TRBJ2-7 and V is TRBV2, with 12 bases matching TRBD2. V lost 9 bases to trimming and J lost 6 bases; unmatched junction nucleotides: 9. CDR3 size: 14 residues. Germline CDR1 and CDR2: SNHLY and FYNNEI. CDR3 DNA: TGTGCCAGAGGACTAGCGGGACCGAATGGCGAGCAGTACTTC. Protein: CARGLAGPNGEQYF.

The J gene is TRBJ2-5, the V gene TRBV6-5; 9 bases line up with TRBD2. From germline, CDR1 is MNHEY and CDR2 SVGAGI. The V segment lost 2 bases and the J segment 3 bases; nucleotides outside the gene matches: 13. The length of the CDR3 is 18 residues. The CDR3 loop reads CASSYIAGGLGGEETQYF. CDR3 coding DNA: TGTGCCAGCAGTTACATCGCGGGGGGGCTCGGAGGAGAAGAGACCCAGTACTTC.

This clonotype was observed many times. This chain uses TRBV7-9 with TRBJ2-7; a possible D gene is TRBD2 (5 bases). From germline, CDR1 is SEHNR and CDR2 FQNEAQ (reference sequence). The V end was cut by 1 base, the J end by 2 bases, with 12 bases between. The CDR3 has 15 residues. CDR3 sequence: CASSLGTGSTYEQYF. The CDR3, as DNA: TGTGCCAGCAGCTTAGGGACGGGGTCTACCTACGAGCAGTACTTC.

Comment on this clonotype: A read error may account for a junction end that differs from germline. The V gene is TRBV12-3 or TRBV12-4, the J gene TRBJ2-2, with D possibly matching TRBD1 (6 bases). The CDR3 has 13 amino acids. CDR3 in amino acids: CASSLDRNGELFF. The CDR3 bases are TGTGCCAGCAGCTTAGACAGGAACGGGGAGCTGTTTTTT.

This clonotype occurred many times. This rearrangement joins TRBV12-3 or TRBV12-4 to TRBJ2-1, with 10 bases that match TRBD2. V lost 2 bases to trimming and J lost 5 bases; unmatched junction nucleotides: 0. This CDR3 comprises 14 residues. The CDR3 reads CASSLLAGDNEQFF. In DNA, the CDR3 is TGTGCCAGCAGTTTACTAGCGGGGGACAATGAGCAGTTCTTC.

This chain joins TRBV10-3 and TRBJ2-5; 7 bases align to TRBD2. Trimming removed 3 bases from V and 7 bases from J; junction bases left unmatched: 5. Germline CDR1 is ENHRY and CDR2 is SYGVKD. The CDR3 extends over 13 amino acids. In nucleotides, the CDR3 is TGTGCCATCAGTGATCAGCGGGGATGGACCCAGTACTTC. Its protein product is CAISDQRGWTQYF.

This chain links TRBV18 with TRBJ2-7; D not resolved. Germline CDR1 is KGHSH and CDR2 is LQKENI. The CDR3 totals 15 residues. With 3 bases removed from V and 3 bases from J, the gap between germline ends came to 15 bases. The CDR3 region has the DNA TGTGCCAGCTCACCTACACCGGGTAGGATCTACGAGCAGTACTTC. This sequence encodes CASSPTPGRIYEQYF.

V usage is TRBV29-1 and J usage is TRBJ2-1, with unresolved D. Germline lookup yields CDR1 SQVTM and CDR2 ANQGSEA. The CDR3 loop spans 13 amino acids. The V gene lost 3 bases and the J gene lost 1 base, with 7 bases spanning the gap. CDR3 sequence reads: CSVDGFSYNEQFF. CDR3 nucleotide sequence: TGCAGCGTTGACGGTTTTTCCTACAATGAGCAGTTCTTC.

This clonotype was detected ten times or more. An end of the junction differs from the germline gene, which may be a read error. CDR3 amino acids: CASSLALGRYNEQFF. The CDR3 DNA sequence: TGTGCTAGCAGCTTAGCACTCGGTCGGTACAATGAGCAGTTCTTC. J is TRBJ2-1 and V is TRBV7-7; unclear D gene. The CDR3 consists of 15 residues. CDR1 is SSHAT and CDR2 is FNYEAQ in the germline V gene (reference sequence).

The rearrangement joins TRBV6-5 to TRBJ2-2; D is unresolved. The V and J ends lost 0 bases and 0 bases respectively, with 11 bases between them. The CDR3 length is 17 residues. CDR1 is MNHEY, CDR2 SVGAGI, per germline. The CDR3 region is CASSYSKVGSNTGELFF. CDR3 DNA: TGTGCCAGCAGTTACTCGAAGGTTGGGTCGAACACCGGGGAGCTGTTTTTT.

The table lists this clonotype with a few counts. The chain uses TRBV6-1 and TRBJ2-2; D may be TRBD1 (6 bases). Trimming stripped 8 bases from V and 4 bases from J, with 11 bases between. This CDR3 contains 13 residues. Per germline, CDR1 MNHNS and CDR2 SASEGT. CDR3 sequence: CASYYRVTGELFF. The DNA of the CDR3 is TGTGCCAGCTATTACAGGGTCACCGGGGAGCTGTTTTTT.

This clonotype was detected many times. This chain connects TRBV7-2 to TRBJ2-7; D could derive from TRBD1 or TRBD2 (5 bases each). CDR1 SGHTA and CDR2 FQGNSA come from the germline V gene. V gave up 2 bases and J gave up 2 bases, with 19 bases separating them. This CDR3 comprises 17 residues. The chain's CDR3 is CASSLRGVDYPTYEQYV. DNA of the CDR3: TGTGCCAGCAGCTTAAGGGGAGTCGATTACCCGACCTACGAGCAGTACGTC.

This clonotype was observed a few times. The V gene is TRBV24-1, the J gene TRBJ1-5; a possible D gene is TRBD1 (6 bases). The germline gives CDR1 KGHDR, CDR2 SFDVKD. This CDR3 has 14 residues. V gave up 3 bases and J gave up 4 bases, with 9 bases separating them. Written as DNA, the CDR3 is TGTGCCACCAGTGATCTAGGGGGGAATCAGCCCCAGCATTTT. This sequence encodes CATSDLGGNQPQHF.

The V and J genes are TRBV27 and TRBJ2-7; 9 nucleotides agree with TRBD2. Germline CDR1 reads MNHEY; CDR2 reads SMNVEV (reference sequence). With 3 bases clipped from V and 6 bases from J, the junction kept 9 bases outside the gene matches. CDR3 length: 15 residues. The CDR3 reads CASSFLAGDTGEQYF. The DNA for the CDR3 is TGTGCCAGCAGTTTTTTAGCGGGGGACACGGGCGAGCAGTACTTC.

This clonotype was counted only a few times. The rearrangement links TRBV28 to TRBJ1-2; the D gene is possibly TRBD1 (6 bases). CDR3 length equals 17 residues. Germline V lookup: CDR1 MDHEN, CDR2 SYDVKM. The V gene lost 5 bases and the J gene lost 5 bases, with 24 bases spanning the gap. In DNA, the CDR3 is TGTGCCAGCAGTCTAAGAACTATGGACAGCTTCTCTTATGGCTACACCTTC. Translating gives CASSLRTMDSFSYGYTF.

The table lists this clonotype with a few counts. CDR3: CASSSGGFDEQFF. DNA of the CDR3: TGTGCCAGCAGCAGCGGAGGGTTCGATGAGCAGTTCTTC. The chain carries TRBV7-8 and TRBJ2-1; possibly TRBD2 for D (6 bases). There are 13 residues in the CDR3. Trimming cost V 5 bases and J 8 bases, with 13 bases left between them. From germline, CDR1 is SGHVS and CDR2 FQNEAQ.

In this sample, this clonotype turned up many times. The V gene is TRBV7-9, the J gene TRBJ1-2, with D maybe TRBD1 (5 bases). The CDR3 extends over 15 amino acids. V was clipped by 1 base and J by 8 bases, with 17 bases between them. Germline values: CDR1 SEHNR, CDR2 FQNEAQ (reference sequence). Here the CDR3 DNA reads TGTGCCAGCAGCTTAGGTCGATGGGGGAGCGGAGGCTACACCTTC. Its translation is CASSLGRWGSGGYTF.

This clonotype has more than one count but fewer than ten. CDR3 coding DNA: TGTGCCAGCAGCGTCACCCAGGGAAACACCATATATTTT. It codes for CASSVTQGNTIYF. The chain has TRBV9 and TRBJ1-3; D ambiguous. Germline V CDR1 and CDR2: SGDLS, YYNGEE. The CDR3 covers 13 residues. V was trimmed by 2 bases and J by 4 bases, leaving 7 bases between them.

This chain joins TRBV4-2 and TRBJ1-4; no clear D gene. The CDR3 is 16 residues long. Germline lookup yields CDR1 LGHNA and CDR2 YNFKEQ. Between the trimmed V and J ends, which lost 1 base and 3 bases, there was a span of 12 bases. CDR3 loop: CASSQVGPFANEKLFF. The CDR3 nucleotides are TGTGCCAGCAGCCAAGTAGGCCCGTTCGCTAATGAAAAACTGTTTTTT.

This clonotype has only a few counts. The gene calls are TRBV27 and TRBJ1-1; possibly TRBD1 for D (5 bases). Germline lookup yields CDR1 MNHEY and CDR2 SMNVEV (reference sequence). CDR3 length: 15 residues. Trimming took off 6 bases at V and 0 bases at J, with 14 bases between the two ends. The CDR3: CASSLIDRMNTEAFF. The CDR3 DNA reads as TGTGCCAGCAGCTTGATTGACAGAATGAACACTGAAGCTTTCTTT.

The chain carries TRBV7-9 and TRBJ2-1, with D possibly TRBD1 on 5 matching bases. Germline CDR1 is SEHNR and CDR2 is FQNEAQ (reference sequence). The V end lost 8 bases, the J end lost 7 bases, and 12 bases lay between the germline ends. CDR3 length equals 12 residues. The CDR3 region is CASGQGGNEQFF. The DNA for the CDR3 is TGTGCCAGCGGGCAGGGTGGGAATGAGCAGTTCTTC. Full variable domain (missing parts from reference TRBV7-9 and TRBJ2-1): DTGVSQNPRHKITKRGQNVTFRCDPISEHNRLYWYRQTLGQGPEFLTYFQNEAQLEKSRLLSDRFSAERPKGSFSTLEIQRTEQGDSAMYLCASGQGGNEQFFGPGTRLTVL.

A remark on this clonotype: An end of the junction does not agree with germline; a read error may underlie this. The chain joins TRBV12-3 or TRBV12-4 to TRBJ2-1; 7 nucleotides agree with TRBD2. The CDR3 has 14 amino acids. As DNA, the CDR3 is TGTGCCAGCAGTTTAGGGGGGGGGTACACTGAGCAGTTCTTC. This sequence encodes CASSLGGGYTEQFF.

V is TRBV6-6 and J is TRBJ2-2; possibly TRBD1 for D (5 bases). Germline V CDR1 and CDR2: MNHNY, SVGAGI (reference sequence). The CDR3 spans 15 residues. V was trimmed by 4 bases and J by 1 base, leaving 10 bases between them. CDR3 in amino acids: CASSSRARNTGELFF. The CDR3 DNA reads TGTGCCAGCAGTTCCAGGGCTCGGAACACCGGGGAGCTGTTTTTT.

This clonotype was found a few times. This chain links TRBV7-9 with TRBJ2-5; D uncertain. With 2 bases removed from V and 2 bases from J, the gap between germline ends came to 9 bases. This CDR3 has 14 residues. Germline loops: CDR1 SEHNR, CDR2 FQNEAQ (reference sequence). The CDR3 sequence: CASSLSSSQETQYF. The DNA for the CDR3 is TGTGCCAGCAGCTTATCGTCTTCTCAAGAGACCCAGTACTTC.

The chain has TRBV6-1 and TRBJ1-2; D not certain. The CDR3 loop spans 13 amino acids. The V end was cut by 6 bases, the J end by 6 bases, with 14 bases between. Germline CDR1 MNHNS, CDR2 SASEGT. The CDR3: CASSTGPLNGYTF. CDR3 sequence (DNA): TGTGCCAGCAGCACGGGCCCGCTCAATGGCTACACCTTC.

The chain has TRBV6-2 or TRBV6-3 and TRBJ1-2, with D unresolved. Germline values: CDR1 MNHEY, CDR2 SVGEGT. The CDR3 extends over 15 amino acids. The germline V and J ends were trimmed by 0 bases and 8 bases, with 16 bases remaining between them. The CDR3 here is CASSYSKRTSGGYTF. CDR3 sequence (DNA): TGTGCCAGCAGTTACTCGAAACGGACCTCGGGAGGCTACACCTTC.

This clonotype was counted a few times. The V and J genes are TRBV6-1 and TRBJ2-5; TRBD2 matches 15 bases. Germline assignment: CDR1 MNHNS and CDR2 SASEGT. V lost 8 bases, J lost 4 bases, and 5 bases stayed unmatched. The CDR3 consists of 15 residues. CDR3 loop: CASGLAGGRGETQYF. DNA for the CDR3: TGTGCCAGCGGACTAGCGGGGGGGAGGGGAGAGACCCAGTACTTC.

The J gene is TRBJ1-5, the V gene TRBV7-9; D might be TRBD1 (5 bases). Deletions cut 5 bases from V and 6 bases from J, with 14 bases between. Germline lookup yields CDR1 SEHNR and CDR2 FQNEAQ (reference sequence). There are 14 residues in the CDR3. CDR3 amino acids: CASSPPGPGQPQHF. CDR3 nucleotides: TGTGCCAGCAGCCCACCGGGGCCGGGTCAGCCCCAGCATTTT.

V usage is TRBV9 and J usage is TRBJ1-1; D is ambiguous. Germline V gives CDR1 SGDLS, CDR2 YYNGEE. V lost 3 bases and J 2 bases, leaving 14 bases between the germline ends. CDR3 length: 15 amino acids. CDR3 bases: TGTGCCAGCAGCGCACCGGCCGGGCCAAACACTGAAGCTTTCTTT. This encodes CASSAPAGPNTEAFF.